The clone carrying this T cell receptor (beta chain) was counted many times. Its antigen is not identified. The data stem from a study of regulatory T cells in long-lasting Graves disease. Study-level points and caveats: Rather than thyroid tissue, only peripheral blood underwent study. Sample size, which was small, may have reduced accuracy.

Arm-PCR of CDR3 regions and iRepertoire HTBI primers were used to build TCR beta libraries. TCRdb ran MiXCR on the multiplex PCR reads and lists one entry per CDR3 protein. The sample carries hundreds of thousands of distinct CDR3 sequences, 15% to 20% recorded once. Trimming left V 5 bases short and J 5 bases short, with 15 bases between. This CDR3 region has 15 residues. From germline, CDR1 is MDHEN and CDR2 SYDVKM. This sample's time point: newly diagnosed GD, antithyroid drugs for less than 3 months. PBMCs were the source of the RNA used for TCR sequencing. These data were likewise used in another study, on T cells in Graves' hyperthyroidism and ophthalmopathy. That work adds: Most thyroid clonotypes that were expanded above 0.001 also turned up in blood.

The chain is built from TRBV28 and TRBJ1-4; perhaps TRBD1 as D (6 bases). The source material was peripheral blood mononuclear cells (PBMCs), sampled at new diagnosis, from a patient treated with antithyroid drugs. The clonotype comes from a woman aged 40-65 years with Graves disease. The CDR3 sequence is CASSHNTGQNEKLFF. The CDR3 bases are TGTGCCAGCAGTCACAACACAGGGCAAAATGAAAAACTGTTTTTT. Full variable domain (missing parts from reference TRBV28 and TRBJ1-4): DVKVTQSSRYLVKRTGEKVFLECVQDMDHENMFWYRQDPGLGLRLIYFSYDVKMKEKGDIPEGYSVSREKKERFSLILESASTNQTSMYLCASSHNTGQNEKLFFGSGTQLSVL.